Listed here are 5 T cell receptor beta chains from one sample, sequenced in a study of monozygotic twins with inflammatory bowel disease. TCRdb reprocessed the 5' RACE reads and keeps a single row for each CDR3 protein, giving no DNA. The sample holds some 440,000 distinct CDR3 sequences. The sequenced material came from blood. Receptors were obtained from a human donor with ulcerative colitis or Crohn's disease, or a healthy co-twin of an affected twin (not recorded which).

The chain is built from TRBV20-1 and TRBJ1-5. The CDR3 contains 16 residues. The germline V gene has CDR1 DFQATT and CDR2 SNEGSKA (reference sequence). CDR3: CSATPRLSTGKQPQHF.

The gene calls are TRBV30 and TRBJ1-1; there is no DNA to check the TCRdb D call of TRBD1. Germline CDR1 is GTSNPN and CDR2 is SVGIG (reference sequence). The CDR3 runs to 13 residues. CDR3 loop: CAWSHDRLTEAFF.

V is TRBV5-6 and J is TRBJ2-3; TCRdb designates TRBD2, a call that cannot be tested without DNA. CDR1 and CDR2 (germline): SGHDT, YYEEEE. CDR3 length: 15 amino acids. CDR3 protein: CASSSLAGAKETQYF.

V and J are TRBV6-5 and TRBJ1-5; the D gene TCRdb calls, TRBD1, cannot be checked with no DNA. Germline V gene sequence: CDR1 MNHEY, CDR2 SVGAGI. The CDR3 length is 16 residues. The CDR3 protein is CASSYSSGYSNQPQHF.

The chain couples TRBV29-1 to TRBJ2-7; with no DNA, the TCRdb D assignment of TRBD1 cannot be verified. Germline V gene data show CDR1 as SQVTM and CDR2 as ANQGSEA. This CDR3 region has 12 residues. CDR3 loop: CSVEGETYEQYF.